The TCR beta chain under discussion was sequenced for a study of T-cell memory formation after mild COVID-19. The table lists this clonotype with a few counts. Its target is not known. Study outcomes and limitations: The CD4+ clones that contracted clustered mainly within CM and EM, and the CD8+ clones concentrated in EMRA.

A single record per CDR3 protein comes from TCRdb applying MiXCR to the 5' RACE reads. This sample carries some 320,000 distinct CDR3 sequences, roughly 13% of them seen once, and the ten largest clones take under 25%. V was clipped by 6 bases and J by 5 bases; unmatched bases: 8. The CDR3 is 15 amino acids. CDR1 is SGHTA, CDR2 FQGNSA, per germline. The rearrangement uses TRBV7-2 and TRBJ2-2, with TRBD1 matching over 8 bases. The specimen was PBMCs or a T cell subset sorted from them (not recorded which). The TCR originated in a man in his late teens or twenties who had mild COVID-19 (a few samples of this study predate the infection). Cell type and time point are not known. CDR3 DNA sequence: TGTGCCAGCAGACCCTCCGGGACAGGAACCGGGGAGCTGTTTTTT. It specifies CASRPSGTGTGELFF.